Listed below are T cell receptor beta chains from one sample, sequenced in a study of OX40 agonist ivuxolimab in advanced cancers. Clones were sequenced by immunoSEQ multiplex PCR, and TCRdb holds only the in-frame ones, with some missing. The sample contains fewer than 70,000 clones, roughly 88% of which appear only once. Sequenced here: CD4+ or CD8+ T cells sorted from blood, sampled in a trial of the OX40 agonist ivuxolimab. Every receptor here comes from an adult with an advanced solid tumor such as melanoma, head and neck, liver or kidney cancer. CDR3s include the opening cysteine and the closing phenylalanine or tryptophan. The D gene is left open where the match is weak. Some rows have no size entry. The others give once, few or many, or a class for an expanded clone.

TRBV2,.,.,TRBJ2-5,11,TGTGCCAGCAGCGTACGGGAGACCCAGTACTTC,CASSVRETQYF
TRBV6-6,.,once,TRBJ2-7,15,TGTGCCAGCAGTCCACAGGGCTCAATGCCGTACGAGCAGTACTTC,CASSPQGSMPYEQYF
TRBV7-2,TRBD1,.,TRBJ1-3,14,TGTGCCAGCAGCTTAAGGGCAGGGGGAGACACCATATATTTT,CASSLRAGGDTIYF
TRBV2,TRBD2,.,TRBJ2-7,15,TGTGCCAGCAGGGAGTATCTAGCGGGAGGTGACGAGCAGTACTTC,CASREYLAGGDEQYF
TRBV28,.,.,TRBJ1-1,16,TGTGCCAGCAGTTTCCATAGGTCACTCTCCCTGAATGAAGCTTTCTTT,CASSFHRSLSLNEAFF
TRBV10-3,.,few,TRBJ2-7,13,TGTGCCATCAGGACAGTTGATTCCTACGAGCAGTACTTC,CAIRTVDSYEQYF
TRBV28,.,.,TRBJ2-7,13,TGTGCCAGCAGTCCCGGTGGCGTTTACGAGCAGTACTTC,CASSPGGVYEQYF
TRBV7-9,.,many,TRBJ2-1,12,TGTGCCAGCAGCTTAGCCTTATCCGACCGGTTCTTC,CASSLALSDRFF
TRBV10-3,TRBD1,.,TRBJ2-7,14,TGTGCCATCAGGGATGGGACAGGGCGTTTCGAGCAGTACTTC,CAIRDGTGRFEQYF
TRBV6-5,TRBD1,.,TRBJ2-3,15,TGTGCCAGCAGGGGTGGGCGACAGGGTTCCCCTACGCAGTATTTT,CASRGGRQGSPTQYF
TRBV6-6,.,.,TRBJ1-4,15,TGTGCCAGCAGTTACGGGCAGGTCGCAGGTGAAAAACTGTTTTTT,CASSYGQVAGEKLFF
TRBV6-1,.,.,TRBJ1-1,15,TGTGCCAGCAGTGACGGACAGTTTTTGAACACTGAAGCTTTCTTT,CASSDGQFLNTEAFF
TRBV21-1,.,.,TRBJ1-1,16,TGTGCCAGCAGCAAAGTCGGTCCAGGCGGGGACACTGAAGCTTTCTTT,CASSKVGPGGDTEAFF
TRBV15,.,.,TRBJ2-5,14,TGTGCCACCAGCAGAGGGAGGGACGGAGAGACCCAGTACTTC,CATSRGRDGETQYF
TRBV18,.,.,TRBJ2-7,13,TGTGCCAGCTCACCATCCAGGTCTGCGGAGCAGTACTTC,CASSPSRSAEQYF
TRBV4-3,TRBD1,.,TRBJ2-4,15,TGCGCCAGCAGCCAAGTACAGGGGGCTTTAAACATTCAGTACTTC,CASSQVQGALNIQYF
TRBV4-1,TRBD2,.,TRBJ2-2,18,TGCGCCAGCAGCCCCCAGGGAGGGACTAGCGGACGCCAAGGGGAGCTGTTTTTT,CASSPQGGTSGRQGELFF
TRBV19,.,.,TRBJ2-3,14,TGTGCCAGTAGTATACTGAGGGGACCAGATACGCAGTATTTT,CASSILRGPDTQYF
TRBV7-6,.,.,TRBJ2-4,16,TGTGCCAGCAGCCCAGAGATCCGAGGGGCCAAAAACATTCAGTACTTC,CASSPEIRGAKNIQYF
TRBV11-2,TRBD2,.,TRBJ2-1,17,TGTGCCAGCAGCTGGTCCACCTCCGGGAGGGCTTTCGATGAGCAGTTCTTC,CASSWSTSGRAFDEQFF
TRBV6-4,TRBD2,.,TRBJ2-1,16,TGTGCCAGCAGTGACCAACCTAGCGGGAGTTCGGCTGAGCAGTTCTTC,CASSDQPSGSSAEQFF
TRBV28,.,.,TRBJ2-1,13,TGTGCCAGCCACCCCCCATCCCGGGTTGAGCAGTTCTTC,CASHPPSRVEQFF
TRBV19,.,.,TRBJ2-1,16,TGTGCCAGTAGTATAGGGTTAGCCGAGGGGTACAATGAGCAGTTCTTC,CASSIGLAEGYNEQFF
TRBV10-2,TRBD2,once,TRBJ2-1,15,TGCGCCAGCTATACGACTAGCGGGAAAGACAATGAGCAGTTCTTC,CASYTTSGKDNEQFF